This TCR beta chain was identified during a study of metastatic and nonmetastatic thyroid tumors. In the study overall: It was across blood and tumor or nodule tissue from malignant and benign thyroid patients that repertoires were compared.

Under the authors' procedure: Construction of a distant-metastasis classifier for papillary thyroid cancer relied on CDR3 differences across clinicopathological groups. TCRdb re-processed the PCR reads through MiXCR. The V and J calls follow TCRdb's processing rather than the paper's. The sample has approximately 30,000 clones; less than 25% are singletons. V was shortened by 5 bases and J by 4 bases, with 17 bases between the two germline ends. This CDR3 region has 15 residues. Germline loops: CDR1 MDHEN, CDR2 SYDVKM. Patients had received no treatment of any kind before thyroid surgery. Whole-study findings and limits: Significantly higher TCR beta diversity was reportedly seen in malignant thyroid tumors than benign nodules, in blood and tumor.

In this sample, this clone is medium-sized. The target antigen is unknown. This TCR was recovered from a female donor with papillary thyroid cancer or a benign thyroid nodule (not recorded which). Some clones in this sample may be carry-over from other donors' samples. This chain joins TRBV28 and TRBJ1-2, with unresolved D. The specimen sequenced was blood. For the CDR3, the DNA is TGTGCCAGCAGTACTTACATGACACCCGGCTATGGCTACACCTTC. Translated, it gives CASSTYMTPGYGYTF.